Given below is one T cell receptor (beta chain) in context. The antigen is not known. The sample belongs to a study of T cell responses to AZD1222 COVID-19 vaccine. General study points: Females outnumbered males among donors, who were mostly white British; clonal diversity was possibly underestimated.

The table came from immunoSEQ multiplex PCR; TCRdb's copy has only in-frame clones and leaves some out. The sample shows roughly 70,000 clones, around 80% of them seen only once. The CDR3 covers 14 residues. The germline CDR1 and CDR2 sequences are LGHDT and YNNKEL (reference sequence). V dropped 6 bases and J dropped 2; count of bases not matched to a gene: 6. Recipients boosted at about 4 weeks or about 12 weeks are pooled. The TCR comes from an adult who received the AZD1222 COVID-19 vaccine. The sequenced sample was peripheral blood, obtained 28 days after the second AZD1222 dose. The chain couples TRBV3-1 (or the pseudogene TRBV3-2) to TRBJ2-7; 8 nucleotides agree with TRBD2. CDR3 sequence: CASSQGLETYEQYF. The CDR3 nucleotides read TGTGCCAGCAGTCAGGGACTAGAGACCTACGAGCAGTACTTC.